The sequence of this T cell receptor beta chain was determined in a study of OX40 agonist ivuxolimab in advanced cancers. Clones were sequenced by immunoSEQ multiplex PCR, and TCRdb holds only the in-frame ones, with some missing. The profile shows 25,000 to 30,000 clones, just over 90% of them singletons. Trimming cost V 5 bases and J 5 bases; bases outside gene matches: 11. In germline, CDR1 is MNHNS, CDR2 SASEGT. CDR3 length equals 15 residues. This receptor was identified in an adult with an advanced solid tumor such as melanoma, head and neck, liver or kidney cancer. The specimen comprised CD4+ or CD8+ T cells sorted from blood, sampled in a trial of the OX40 agonist ivuxolimab. The chain joins TRBV6-1 to TRBJ2-7; 8 bases are a match to TRBD2. The CDR3 DNA sequence: TGTGCCAGCAGTTCCACCGGGACTAGGGCTCACGAGCAGTACTTC. As protein: CASSSTGTRAHEQYF.